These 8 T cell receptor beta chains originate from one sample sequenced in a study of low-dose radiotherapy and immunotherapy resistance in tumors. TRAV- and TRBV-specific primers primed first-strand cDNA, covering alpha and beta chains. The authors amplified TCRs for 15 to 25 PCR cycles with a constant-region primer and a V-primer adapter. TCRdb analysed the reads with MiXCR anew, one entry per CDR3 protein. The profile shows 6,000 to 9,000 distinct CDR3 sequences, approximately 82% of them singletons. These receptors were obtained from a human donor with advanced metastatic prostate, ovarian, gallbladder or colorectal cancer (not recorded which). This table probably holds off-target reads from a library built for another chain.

CDR3 in amino acids: CSAHPGQDGPEAFF. CDR3 bases: TGCAGTGCTCACCCGGGACAAGATGGGCCTGAAGCTTTCTTT. V and J are TRBV20-1 and TRBJ1-1; possible D gene TRBD1, 6 bases. V shed 5 bases and J shed 6 bases, with 19 bases lying between them. Germline CDR1 and CDR2: DFQATT and SNEGSKA (reference sequence). The CDR3 extends over 14 amino acids.

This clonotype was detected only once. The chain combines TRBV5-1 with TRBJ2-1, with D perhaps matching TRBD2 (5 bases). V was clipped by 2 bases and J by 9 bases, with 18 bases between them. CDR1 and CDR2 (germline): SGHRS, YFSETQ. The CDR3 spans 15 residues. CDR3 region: CASSFDYGFMGEQFF. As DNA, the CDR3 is TGCGCCAGCAGCTTTGACTACGGCTTTATGGGTGAGCAGTTCTTC.

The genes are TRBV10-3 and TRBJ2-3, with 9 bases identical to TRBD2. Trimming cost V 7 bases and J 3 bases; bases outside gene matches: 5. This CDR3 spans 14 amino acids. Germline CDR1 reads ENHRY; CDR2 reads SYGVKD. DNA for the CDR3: TGTGCCATCAAAGTCGGACTAGCGACAGATACGCAGTATTTT. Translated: CAIKVGLATDTQYF.

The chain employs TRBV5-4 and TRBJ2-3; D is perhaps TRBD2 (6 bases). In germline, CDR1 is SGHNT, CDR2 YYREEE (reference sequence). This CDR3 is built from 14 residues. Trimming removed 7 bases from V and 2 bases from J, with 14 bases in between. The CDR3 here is CASHTGGNTDTQYF. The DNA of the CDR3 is TGTGCCAGCCATACTGGGGGGAACACAGATACGCAGTATTTT.

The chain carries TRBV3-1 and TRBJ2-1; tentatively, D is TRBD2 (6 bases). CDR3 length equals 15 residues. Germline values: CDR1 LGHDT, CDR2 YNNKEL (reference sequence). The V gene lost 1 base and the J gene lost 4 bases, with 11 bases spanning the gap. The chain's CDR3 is CASSQGHGGYNEQFF. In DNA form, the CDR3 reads TGTGCCAGCAGCCAAGGGCACGGGGGTTACAATGAGCAGTTCTTC.

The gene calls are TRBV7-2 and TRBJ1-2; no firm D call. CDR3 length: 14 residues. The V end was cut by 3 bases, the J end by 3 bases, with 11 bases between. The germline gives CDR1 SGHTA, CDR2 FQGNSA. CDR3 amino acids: CASSFLRGDYGYTF. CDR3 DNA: TGTGCCAGCAGCTTTCTTAGAGGCGACTATGGCTACACCTTC.

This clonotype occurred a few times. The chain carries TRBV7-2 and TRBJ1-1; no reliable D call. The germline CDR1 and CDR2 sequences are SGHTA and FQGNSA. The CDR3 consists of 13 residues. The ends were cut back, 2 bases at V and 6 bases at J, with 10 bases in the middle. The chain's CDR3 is CASSLRREAEAFF. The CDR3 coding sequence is TGTGCCAGCAGCTTAAGGAGAGAGGCTGAAGCTTTCTTT. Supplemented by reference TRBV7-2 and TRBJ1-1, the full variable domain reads GAGVSQSPSNKVTEKGKDVELRCDPISGHTALYWYRQSLGQGLEFLIYFQGNSAPDKSGLPSDRFSAERTGGSVSTLTIQRTQQEDSAVYLCASSLRREAEAFFGQGTRLTVV.

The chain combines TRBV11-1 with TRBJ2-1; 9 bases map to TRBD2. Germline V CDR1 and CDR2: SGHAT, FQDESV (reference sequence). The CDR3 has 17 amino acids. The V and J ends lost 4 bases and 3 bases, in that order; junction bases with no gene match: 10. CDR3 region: CASSSRGGAGIYNEQFF. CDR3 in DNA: TGTGCCAGCAGCTCCCGCGGGGGGGCGGGGATCTACAATGAGCAGTTCTTC.